The 5 T cell receptor beta chains listed next were all sequenced from one sample in a study of PD-1 blockade in classical Hodgkin lymphoma (dated by TCRdb to 2020 to 2021). The library was built by means of the immunoSEQ multiplex PCR assay. TCRdb holds this immuneACCESS table with in-frame rearrangements only. Some clones are missing; in checked studies, unresolved V genes explain under half, and the rest has no known cause. Counted in this sample were about 59,000 clones; around 90% of them appeared once. The ten largest clones capture approximately 9.8% of the sample. Taken with the paper, the label for time point translates to: cycle 1 day 1 (C1D1), immediately before nivolumab initiation. Relapse after autologous stem cell transplantation had occurred in all trial patients, and cohorts A, B and C were distinguished by prior brentuximab vedotin exposure. Sequencing used peripheral blood mononuclear cells (PBMCs), obtained at baseline. The receptors originated from a human donor with classical Hodgkin lymphoma.

By frequency in the sample, this clone is medium-sized. The sample carries other DNA sequences with the same CDR3. This chain links TRBV10-2 with TRBJ1-5; unclear D gene. V was shortened by 0 bases and J by 1 base, with 10 bases between the two germline ends. Germline V CDR1 and CDR2: WSHSY, SAAADI. The CDR3 is 16 residues long. CDR3 sequence reads: CASSESPGNSNQPQHF. CDR3 DNA: TGCGCCAGCAGTGAGTCGCCGGGTAACAGCAATCAGCCCCAGCATTTT.

J is TRBJ2-3 and V is TRBV11-2; no firm D call. This CDR3 is 16 amino acids long. V was clipped by 2 bases and J by 0 bases, with 12 bases between them. Germline values: CDR1 SGHAT, CDR2 FQNNGV. CDR3 residues: CASSLLWQSSTDTQYF. CDR3 DNA: TGTGCCAGCAGCTTACTTTGGCAGTCTAGCACAGATACGCAGTATTTT.

This sequence joins TRBV30 and TRBJ1-3; D unclear. Trimming cost V 4 bases and J 4 bases, with 8 bases left between them. This CDR3 spans 12 amino acids. Germline lookup yields CDR1 GTSNPN and CDR2 SVGIG (reference sequence). The CDR3 reads CAWIISGNTIYF. CDR3 nucleotide sequence: TGTGCCTGGATCATCAGCGGAAACACCATATATTTT. Based on the CDR3 plus reference TRBV30 and TRBJ1-3, the full variable domain is SQTIHQWPATLVQPVGSPLSLECTVEGTSNPNLYWYRQAAGRGLQLLFYSVGIGQISSEVPQNLSASRPQDRQFILSSKKLLLSDSGFYLCAWIISGNTIYFGEGSWLTVV.

This rearrangement joins TRBV5-8 to TRBJ2-7; D might be TRBD1 or TRBD2, each matching 5 bases. This CDR3 is built from 15 residues. The V gene's germline CDR1 is SGHTS and CDR2 YDEGEE. Deletions cut 0 bases from V and 3 bases from J, with 13 bases between. This CDR3 is CASSLGAGTSYEQYF. The CDR3 DNA follows: TGTGCCAGCAGCTTGGGGGCCGGGACCAGCTACGAGCAGTACTTC.

The genes are TRBV23-1 and TRBJ1-2; perhaps TRBD1 as D (5 bases). TRBV23-1 has ORF status, its function being uncertain. The ends were cut back, 0 bases at V and 0 bases at J, with 11 bases in the middle. This CDR3 has 16 residues. CDR3 region: CASSQSEGQTNYGYTF. The CDR3 nucleotides are TGCGCCAGCAGTCAATCGGAGGGGCAAACTAACTATGGCTACACCTTC.